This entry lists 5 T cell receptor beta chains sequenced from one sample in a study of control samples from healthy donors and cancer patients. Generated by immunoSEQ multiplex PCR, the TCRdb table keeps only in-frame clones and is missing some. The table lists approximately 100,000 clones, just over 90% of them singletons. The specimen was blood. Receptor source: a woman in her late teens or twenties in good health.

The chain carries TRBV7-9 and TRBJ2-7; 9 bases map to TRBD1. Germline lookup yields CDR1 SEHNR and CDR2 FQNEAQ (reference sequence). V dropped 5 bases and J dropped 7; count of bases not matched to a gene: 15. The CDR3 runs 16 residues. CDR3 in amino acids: CASSLTGTGPTREQYF. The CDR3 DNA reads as TGTGCCAGCAGCCTGACCGGGACAGGGCCCACGAGGGAGCAGTACTTC. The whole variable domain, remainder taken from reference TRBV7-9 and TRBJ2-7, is DTGVSQNPRHKITKRGQNVTFRCDPISEHNRLYWYRQTLGQGPEFLTYFQNEAQLEKSRLLSDRFSAERPKGSFSTLEIQRTEQGDSAMYLCASSLTGTGPTREQYFGPGTRLTVT.

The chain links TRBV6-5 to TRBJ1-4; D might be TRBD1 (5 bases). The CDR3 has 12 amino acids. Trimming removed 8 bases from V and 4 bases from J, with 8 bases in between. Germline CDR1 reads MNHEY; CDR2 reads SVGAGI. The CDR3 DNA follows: TGTGCCAGCGGGGGGTTTAATGAAAAACTGTTTTTT. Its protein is CASGGFNEKLFF.

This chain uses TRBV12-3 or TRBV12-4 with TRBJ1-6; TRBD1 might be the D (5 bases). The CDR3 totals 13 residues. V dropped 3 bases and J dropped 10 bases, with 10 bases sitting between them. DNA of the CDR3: TGTGCCAGCAGTTTGGGGGGTGGATCACCCCTCCACTTT. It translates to CASSLGGGSPLHF.

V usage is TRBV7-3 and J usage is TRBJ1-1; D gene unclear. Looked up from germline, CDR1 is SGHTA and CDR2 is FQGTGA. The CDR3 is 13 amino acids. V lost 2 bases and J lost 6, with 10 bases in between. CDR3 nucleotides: TGTGCCAGCAGCTTAGGAAGTGGTTCTGAAGCTTTCTTT. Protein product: CASSLGSGSEAFF.

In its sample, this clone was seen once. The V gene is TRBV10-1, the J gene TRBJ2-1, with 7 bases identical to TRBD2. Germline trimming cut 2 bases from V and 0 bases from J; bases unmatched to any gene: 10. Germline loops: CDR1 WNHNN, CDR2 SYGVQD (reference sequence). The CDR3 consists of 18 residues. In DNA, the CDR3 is TGCGCCAGCAGTGAGGGCTTAGGGCGGGGGAGCTCCTACAATGAGCAGTTCTTC. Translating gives CASSEGLGRGSSYNEQFF.